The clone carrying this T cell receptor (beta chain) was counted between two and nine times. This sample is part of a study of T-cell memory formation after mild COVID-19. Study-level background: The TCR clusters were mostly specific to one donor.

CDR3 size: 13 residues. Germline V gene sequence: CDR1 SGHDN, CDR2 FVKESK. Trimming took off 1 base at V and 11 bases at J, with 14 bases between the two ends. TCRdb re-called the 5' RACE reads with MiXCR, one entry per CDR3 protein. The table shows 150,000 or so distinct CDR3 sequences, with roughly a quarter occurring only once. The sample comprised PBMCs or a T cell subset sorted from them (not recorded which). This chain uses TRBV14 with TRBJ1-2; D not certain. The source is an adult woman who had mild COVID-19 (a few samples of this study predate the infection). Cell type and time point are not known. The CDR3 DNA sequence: TGTGCCAGCAGCCAAGTCTTCGACTACGAATACACCTTC. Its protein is CASSQVFDYEYTF.